This is a list of T cell receptor beta chains from one sample in a study of blood T cell repertoires in COVID-19. Profiled with immunoSEQ multiplex PCR; TCRdb holds only in-frame clones, not every one. The sample has roughly 220,000 clones, 80% to 90% seen once. Sequenced input: PBMCs or T cells enriched from blood (not recorded which). Source of these receptors: a woman between 45 and 65 years old with acute COVID-19. CDR3s leave out the opening cysteine and the closing phenylalanine or tryptophan. The order of the fields is CDR3 protein, V gene, J gene.

CDR3: ASSPPGYEAF; V: TRBV28; J: TRBJ1-1
CDR3: ASSGRREFYNEQF; V: TRBV4-1; J: TRBJ2-1
CDR3: ASSLDTASYEQY; V: TRBV7-8; J: TRBJ2-7
CDR3: ASRLIGAATNEKLF; V: TRBV27; J: TRBJ1-4
CDR3: ASSFGAGAPATTDTQY; V: TRBV5-4; J: TRBJ2-3
CDR3: ASSPSMRNEQF; V: TRBV19; J: TRBJ2-1
CDR3: ASSKERQGEMENTEAF; V: TRBV21-1; J: TRBJ1-1
CDR3: ASSLAGGSYEQY; V: TRBV5-6; J: TRBJ2-7
CDR3: ASSPRARASYGYT; V: TRBV7-2; J: TRBJ1-2
CDR3: ASSLQGNNQPQH; V: TRBV6-5; J: TRBJ1-5
CDR3: ATSQGGTGELF; V: TRBV24-1; J: TRBJ2-2
CDR3: ASSLLGATNEKLF; V: TRBV5-1; J: TRBJ1-4
CDR3: ASSLGQGMETQY; V: TRBV11-2; J: TRBJ2-5
CDR3: ASSPMEVGRGYEQY; V: TRBV23-1; J: TRBJ2-7
CDR3: ASSVGQAIYGYT; V: TRBV9; J: TRBJ1-2
CDR3: ASSLQGTVGTGELF; V: TRBV7-3; J: TRBJ2-2
CDR3: ASSGLAGGAYNEQF; V: TRBV7-8; J: TRBJ2-1
CDR3: ASSPRDRNNSPLH; V: TRBV3-1/TRBV3-2; J: TRBJ1-6
CDR3: ASSLGLAGIGSYEQY; V: TRBV7-2; J: TRBJ2-7
CDR3: AWSVRPGGRAGAWADTQY; V: TRBV30; J: TRBJ2-3
CDR3: ASSTRTGLGGYT; V: TRBV7-2; J: TRBJ1-2
CDR3: ATSRDREQPQH; V: TRBV15; J: TRBJ1-5
CDR3: ASNRGNQPQH; V: TRBV2; J: TRBJ1-5
CDR3: ASSGTSGYNEQF; V: TRBV14; J: TRBJ2-1
CDR3: ASYSRVTEAF; V: TRBV28; J: TRBJ1-1
CDR3: ASSLAPGLRTGELF; V: TRBV5-4; J: TRBJ2-2
CDR3: ASSWDSRTNTEAF; V: TRBV28; J: TRBJ1-1
CDR3: ASSLPVYNEQF; V: TRBV11-2; J: TRBJ2-1
CDR3: ASRPGGSYTEAF; V: TRBV5-5; J: TRBJ1-1
CDR3: ASSQDTWEKLF; V: TRBV2; J: TRBJ1-4
CDR3: ASSLRTSGRLEQY; V: TRBV28; J: TRBJ2-7
CDR3: ASSGQPPQNTEAF; V: TRBV28; J: TRBJ1-1
CDR3: ASSYSAGQPYEQY; V: TRBV6-5; J: TRBJ2-7
CDR3: ASSLDPGRTSGLWGNEQF; V: TRBV11-2; J: TRBJ2-1
CDR3: ASSPPVGETQY; V: TRBV18; J: TRBJ2-5
CDR3: ASSLAATSSSSYEQY; V: TRBV5-8; J: TRBJ2-7
CDR3: ASSFLAGGDNEQF; V: TRBV28; J: TRBJ2-1
CDR3: ASSPSTGVLNSPLH; V: TRBV4-3; J: TRBJ1-6
CDR3: ASSLAGRAGAYNQPQH; V: TRBV11-3; J: TRBJ1-5
CDR3: ASSPTPDPGLYEQY; V: TRBV7-8; J: TRBJ2-7
CDR3: ASSDRGVTGELF; V: TRBV2; J: TRBJ2-2
CDR3: ASSQSGQGSQPQH; V: TRBV4-2; J: TRBJ1-5
CDR3: ASSAGGDEQF; V: TRBV19; J: TRBJ2-1
CDR3: ASSQPGQGIYEQY; V: TRBV18; J: TRBJ2-7
CDR3: ASSYGTSYEQY; V: TRBV6-5; J: TRBJ2-7
CDR3: ASSMGQGRYGNQPQH; V: TRBV19; J: TRBJ1-5
CDR3: SVEGDRYNPGKGAQY; V: TRBV29-1; J: TRBJ2-3
CDR3: ASRRRDRGRGEQY; V: TRBV2; J: TRBJ2-7
CDR3: ASSLMTSGYEQY; V: TRBV3-1/TRBV3-2; J: TRBJ2-7
CDR3: ASTISGELTDTQY; V: TRBV7-6; J: TRBJ2-3
CDR3: ASSLRTATSGANVLT; V: TRBV28; J: TRBJ2-6
CDR3: ASSRPPTGGNTEAF; V: TRBV18; J: TRBJ1-1
CDR3: ASSEEADYGYT; V: TRBV28; J: TRBJ1-2
CDR3: ASSFLPAGAGTDTQY; V: TRBV7-2; J: TRBJ2-3
CDR3: ASSLSILVSYNSPLH; V: TRBV27; J: TRBJ1-6
CDR3: ASSSDLLVHEQY; V: TRBV7-2; J: TRBJ2-7
CDR3: ASSLTGGNYEQY; V: TRBV27; J: TRBJ2-7
CDR3: ATSMGGSSYEQY; V: TRBV15; J: TRBJ2-7
CDR3: ASSAAGSNTGELF; V: TRBV19; J: TRBJ2-2